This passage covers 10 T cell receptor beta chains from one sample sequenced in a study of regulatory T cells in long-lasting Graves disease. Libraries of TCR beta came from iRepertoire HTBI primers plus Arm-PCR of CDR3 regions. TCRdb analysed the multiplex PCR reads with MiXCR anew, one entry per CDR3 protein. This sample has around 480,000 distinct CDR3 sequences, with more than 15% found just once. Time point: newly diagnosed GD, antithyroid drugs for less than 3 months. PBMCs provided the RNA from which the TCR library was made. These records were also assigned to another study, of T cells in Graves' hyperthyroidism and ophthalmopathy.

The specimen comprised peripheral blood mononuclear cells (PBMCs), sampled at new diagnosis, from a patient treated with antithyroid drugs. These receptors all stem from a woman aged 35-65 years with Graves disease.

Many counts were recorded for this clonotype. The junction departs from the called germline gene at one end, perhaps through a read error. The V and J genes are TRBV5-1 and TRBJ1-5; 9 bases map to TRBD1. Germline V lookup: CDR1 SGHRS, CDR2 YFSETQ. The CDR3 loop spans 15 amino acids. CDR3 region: CASSPTGGGNQPQHF. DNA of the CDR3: TGTGCCAGCAGCCCGACAGGGGGTGGCAATCAGCCCCAGCATTTT.

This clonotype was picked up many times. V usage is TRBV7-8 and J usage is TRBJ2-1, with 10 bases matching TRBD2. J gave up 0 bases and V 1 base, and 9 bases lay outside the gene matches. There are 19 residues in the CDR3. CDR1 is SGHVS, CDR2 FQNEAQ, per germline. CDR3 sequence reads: CASSLVGLAASSSYNEQFF. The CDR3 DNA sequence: TGTGCCAGCAGCTTAGTTGGACTAGCGGCCTCCAGCTCCTACAATGAGCAGTTCTTC.

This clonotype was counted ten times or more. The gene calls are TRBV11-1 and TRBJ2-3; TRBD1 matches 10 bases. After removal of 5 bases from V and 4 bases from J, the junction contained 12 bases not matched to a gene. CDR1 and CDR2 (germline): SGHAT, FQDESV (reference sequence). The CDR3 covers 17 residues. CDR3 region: CASSPRGTGAVADTQYF. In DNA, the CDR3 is TGTGCCAGCAGCCCCAGAGGGACAGGGGCCGTCGCAGATACGCAGTATTTT.

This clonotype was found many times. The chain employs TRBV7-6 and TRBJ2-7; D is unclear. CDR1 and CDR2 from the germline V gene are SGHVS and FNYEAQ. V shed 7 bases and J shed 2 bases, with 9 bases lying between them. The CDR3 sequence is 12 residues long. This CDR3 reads CASTTHPYEQYF. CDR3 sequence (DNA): TGTGCCAGCACCACACATCCCTACGAGCAGTACTTC.

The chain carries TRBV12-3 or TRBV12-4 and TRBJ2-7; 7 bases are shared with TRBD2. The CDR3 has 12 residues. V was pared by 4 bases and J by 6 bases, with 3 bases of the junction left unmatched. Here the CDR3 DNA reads TGTGCCAGCAGTTACGGGGGGACCGAGCAGTACTTC. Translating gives CASSYGGTEQYF.

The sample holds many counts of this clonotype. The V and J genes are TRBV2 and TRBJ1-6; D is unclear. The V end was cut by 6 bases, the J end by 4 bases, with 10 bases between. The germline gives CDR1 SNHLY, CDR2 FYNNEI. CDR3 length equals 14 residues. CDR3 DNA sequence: TGTGCCAGCAGGGACGCAATTTATAATTCACCCCTCCACTTT. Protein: CASRDAIYNSPLHF.

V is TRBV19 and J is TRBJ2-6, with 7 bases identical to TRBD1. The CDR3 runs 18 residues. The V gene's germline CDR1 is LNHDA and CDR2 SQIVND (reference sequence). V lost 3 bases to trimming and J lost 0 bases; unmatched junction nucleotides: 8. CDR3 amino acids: CASSMWDSLGSGANVLTF. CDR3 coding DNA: TGTGCCAGTAGTATGTGGGACAGTTTGGGCTCTGGGGCCAACGTCCTGACTTTC.

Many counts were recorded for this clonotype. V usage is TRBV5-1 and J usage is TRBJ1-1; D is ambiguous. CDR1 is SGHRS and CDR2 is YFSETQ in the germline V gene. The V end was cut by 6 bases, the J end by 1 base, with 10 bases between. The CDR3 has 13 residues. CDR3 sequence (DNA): TGCGCCAGCAATGACGGCCCGAACACTGAAGCTTTCTTT. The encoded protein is CASNDGPNTEAFF.

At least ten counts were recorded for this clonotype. CDR3 sequence (DNA): TGTGCCAGCAGCTTCGACGAGAACACTGAAGCTTTCTTT. Protein: CASSFDENTEAFF. This chain uses TRBV27 with TRBJ1-1, with D unresolved. Between the trimmed V and J ends, which lost 6 bases and 1 base, there was a span of 9 bases. This CDR3 region has 13 residues. Germline loops: CDR1 MNHEY, CDR2 SMNVEV (reference sequence).

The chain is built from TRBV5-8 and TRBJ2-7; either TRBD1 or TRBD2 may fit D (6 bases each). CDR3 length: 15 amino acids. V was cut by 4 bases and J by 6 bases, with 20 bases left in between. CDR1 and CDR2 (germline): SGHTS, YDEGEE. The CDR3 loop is CASSPRQEGRSEQYF. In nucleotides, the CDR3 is TGTGCCAGCAGCCCCCGACAGGAGGGGCGGAGCGAGCAGTACTTC.